This T cell receptor beta chain came from a study of control samples from healthy donors and cancer patients. Germline V gene sequence: CDR1 SNHLY, CDR2 FYNNEI. Trimming left V 3 bases short and J 7 bases short, with 6 bases between. CDR3 length equals 11 residues. Data came from immunoSEQ multiplex PCR; TCRdb stores just in-frame clones and leaves some out. The sample yields fewer than 300,000 clones, about 80% seen once. This rearrangement joins TRBV2 to TRBJ2-5; no clear D gene. The sample taken for sequencing was PBMCs. This receptor was taken from a woman aged 55-69 years with lung cancer. The CDR3: CASSDSGTQYF. CDR3 bases: TGTGCCAGCAGTGATTCAGGGACCCAGTACTTC.